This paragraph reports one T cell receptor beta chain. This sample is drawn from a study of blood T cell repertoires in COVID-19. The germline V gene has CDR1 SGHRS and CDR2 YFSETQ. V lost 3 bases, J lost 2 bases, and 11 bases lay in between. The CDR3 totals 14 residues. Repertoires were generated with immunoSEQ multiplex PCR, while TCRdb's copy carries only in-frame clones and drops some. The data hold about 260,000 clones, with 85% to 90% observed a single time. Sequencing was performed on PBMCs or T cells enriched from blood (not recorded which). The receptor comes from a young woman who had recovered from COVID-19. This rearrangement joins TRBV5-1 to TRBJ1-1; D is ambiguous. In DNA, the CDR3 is TGCGCCAGCAGCTGGACTGACTCTAACACTGAAGCTTTCTTT. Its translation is CASSWTDSNTEAFF.